This T cell receptor beta chain was profiled in a study of post-analysis software for immune sequencing data. Study-wide background: Several disease courses (relapsing-remitting, secondary progressive and progressive-relapsing) of multiple sclerosis were included. Notes on the study in general: About 5 TRBV segments occurring more often in patients than controls included TRBV5-6, TRBV5-1 and TRBV20-1.

The TCR beta cDNA libraries contained unique molecular identifiers. TCRdb processed the PCR reads anew with MiXCR; each CDR3 protein has one entry. The data hold fewer than 850,000 distinct CDR3 sequences, with 25% to 30% observed a single time. Per germline, CDR1 DFQATT and CDR2 SNEGSKA (reference sequence). Losses at the gene ends were 4 bases for V and 3 bases for J; bases not matched to a gene: 5. The CDR3 has 14 amino acids. Comments on this clonotype: Its cognate antigen is unknown.

This TCR came from a girl between 5 and 17 years old with multiple sclerosis. The specimen was blood. The chain uses TRBV20-1 and TRBJ1-1, with 10 bases that match TRBD1. CDR3 amino acids: CSANGQGVDTEAFF. CDR3 sequence (DNA): TGCAGTGCTAACGGACAGGGGGTGGACACTGAAGCTTTCTTT.